This TCR beta chain was recorded in a study of CD8+ T cells in alopecia areata. Looking at the study overall: Once tofacitinib had been taken for 6 to 18 months, 6 months off drug followed.

This sample's treatment: oral pan-JAK inhibitor, 5-10 mg twice daily. V was pared by 0 bases and J by 5 bases, with 8 bases of the junction left unmatched. The CDR3 spans 16 residues. Per the germline V gene, CDR1 is SGDLS and CDR2 is YYNGEE. In each case, RNA was isolated and then reverse transcribed into cDNA as the sequencing template. Here immunoSEQ multiplex PCR was the method, and the copy in TCRdb shows in-frame clones only, minus some. The table shows roughly 250,000 clones, with 60% occurring only once. This clone came up once. This TCR was sampled from a human donor with alopecia areata. Source: CD4+ T cells sorted from blood, taken at roughly week 53, from a patient treated with tofacitinib. This chain links TRBV9 with TRBJ2-3, with 8 bases lining up with TRBD2. The CDR3 here is CASSVGTSRLGDTQYF. The DNA of the CDR3 is TGTGCCAGCAGCGTAGGGACTAGCCGACTTGGAGATACGCAGTATTTT.